This TCR beta chain was sequenced in a study of PD-1 blockade in mismatch repair-deficient tumors. Generated by immunoSEQ multiplex PCR, the TCRdb table keeps only in-frame clones and is missing some. The sample has 60,000 to 75,000 clones, approximately 88% seen once. There are a few counts of this clone. V was clipped by 5 bases and J by 4 bases, with 15 bases between them. Per germline, CDR1 MNHEY and CDR2 SMNVEV (reference sequence). The CDR3 totals 14 residues. The TCR-sequenced patients were three responders to pembrolizumab. The source is an adult with mismatch repair-deficient cancer. The specimen comprised peripheral blood, sampled 52 weeks after starting pembrolizumab. The chain links TRBV27 to TRBJ2-7; D is undetermined. This chain's CDR3 is CASSEDGSVYEQYF. The CDR3 bases are TGTGCCAGCAGTGAAGACGGATCCGTTTACGAGCAGTACTTC.